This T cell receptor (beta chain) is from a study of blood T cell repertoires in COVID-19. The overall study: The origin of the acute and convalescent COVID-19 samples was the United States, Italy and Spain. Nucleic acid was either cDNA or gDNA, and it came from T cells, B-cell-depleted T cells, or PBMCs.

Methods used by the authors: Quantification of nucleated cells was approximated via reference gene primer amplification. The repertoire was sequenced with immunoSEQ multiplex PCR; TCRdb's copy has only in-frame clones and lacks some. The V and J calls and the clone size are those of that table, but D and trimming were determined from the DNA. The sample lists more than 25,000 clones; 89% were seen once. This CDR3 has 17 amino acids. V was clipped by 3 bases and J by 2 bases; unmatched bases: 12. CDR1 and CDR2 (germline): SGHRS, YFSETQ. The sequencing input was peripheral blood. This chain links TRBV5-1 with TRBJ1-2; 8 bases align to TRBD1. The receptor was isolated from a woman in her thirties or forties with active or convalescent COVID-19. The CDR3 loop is CASSSDREKVSNYGYTF. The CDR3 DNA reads TGCGCCAGCAGCTCGGACAGGGAGAAAGTCTCCAACTATGGCTACACCTTC.